The following is a TCR beta chain sequence with its context. Germline V gene lookup returns CDR1 LGHDT and CDR2 YNNKEL (reference sequence). V lost 3 bases to trimming and J lost 5 bases, with 22 bases between them. The CDR3 runs to 17 residues. The data stem from a study of blood T cell repertoires in COVID-19. Study in general: T cells, B-cell-depleted T cells, or PBMCs supplied cDNA or gDNA.

Repertoires were generated with immunoSEQ multiplex PCR, while TCRdb's copy carries only in-frame clones and drops some. Altogether about 190,000 clones are present, less than 90% being singletons, with the ten largest covering approximately 1%. The chain employs TRBV3-1 (or the pseudogene TRBV3-2) and TRBJ1-1; no definite D call. The clonotype originates from a man younger than 40 with acute or convalescent COVID-19. Sequencing was done on a sample of peripheral blood. The CDR3 reads CASSQGPGSSHYTEAFF. CDR3 DNA: TGTGCCAGCAGCCAGGGTCCGGGGTCTTCCCACTATACTGAAGCTTTCTTT.